This is a list of T cell receptor beta chains from one sample in a study of T-cell reconstitution after alpha-beta-depleted transplantation in children. TCRdb passed the PCR reads through MiXCR, listing each CDR3 protein once. This sample has around 270,000 distinct CDR3 sequences, with 10% found just once. Material: PBMCs, obtained before TCRalphabeta/CD19-depleted stem cell transplant. The receptors come from a boy younger than two with acute myeloid leukemia, due to receive a stem cell transplant. The CDR3 runs from the conserved cysteine through the conserved F or W. Fields, in order: D gene, V gene, clone size, J gene, CDR3 DNA, CDR3 protein. The D gene is left open where the match is weak. Only part of the rows carry a size: once, few, many, or a class if the clone is expanded.

D: -
V: TRBV12-3/TRBV12-4
size: -
J: TRBJ2-2
DNA: TGTGCCAGCAGCCTCACAGGGATCAGCGGGGAGCTGTTTTTT
CDR3: CASSLTGISGELFF

D: TRBD2
V: TRBV6-1
size: -
J: TRBJ2-7
DNA: TGTGCCGGGGGGGGGAGGACCTACGAGCAGTACTTC
CDR3: CAGGGRTYEQYF

D: -
V: TRBV7-9
size: many
J: TRBJ2-2
DNA: TGTGCCAGCAGCCCCTTGCCTTCCGGGGAGCTGTTTTTT
CDR3: CASSPLPSGELFF

D: -
V: TRBV18
size: few
J: TRBJ2-3
DNA: TGTGCCAGCTCACCCGACTTTACTAGCACAGATACGCAGTATTTT
CDR3: CASSPDFTSTDTQYF

D: TRBD1
V: TRBV11-2
size: -
J: TRBJ2-1
DNA: TGTGCCAGCAGCCCTGGGACAGGGGGAATCAATGAGCAGTTCTTC
CDR3: CASSPGTGGINEQFF

D: TRBD2
V: TRBV12-3/TRBV12-4
size: few
J: TRBJ2-5
DNA: TGTTCCAGCAGTTTAGGTGGGACTAGCATTGAGACCCAGTACTTC
CDR3: CSSSLGGTSIETQYF

D: TRBD1
V: TRBV5-1
size: many
J: TRBJ2-7
DNA: TGCGCCAGCAGCTCCATCGACAGGGTTCTCGAGCAGTACTTC
CDR3: CASSSIDRVLEQYF

D: -
V: TRBV15
size: many
J: TRBJ2-5
DNA: TGTGCCACCAGCAGCCGACTCGAGACCCAGTACTTC
CDR3: CATSSRLETQYF

D: -
V: TRBV28
size: -
J: TRBJ1-1
DNA: TGTGCCAGCAGTTTAGGGCGGATTTTGAACACTGAAGCTTTCTTT
CDR3: CASSLGRILNTEAFF

D: -
V: TRBV5-5
size: many
J: TRBJ1-1
DNA: TGTGCCAGCAGCTTGGTGTACACTGAAGCTTTCTTT
CDR3: CASSLVYTEAFF

D: -
V: TRBV3-1
size: many
J: TRBJ1-1
DNA: TGTGCCAGTCAAAATCGGGGCTACACTGAAGCTTTCTTT
CDR3: CASQNRGYTEAFF

D: -
V: TRBV19
size: few
J: TRBJ1-6
DNA: TGTGCCAGTAGTAAAGGTAGGGGTAATTCACCCCTCCACTTT
CDR3: CASSKGRGNSPLHF

D: -
V: TRBV6-5
size: -
J: TRBJ2-6
DNA: TGTGCCAGCAGTTACCCGGGGGCTGGGGCCAACGTCCTGACTTTC
CDR3: CASSYPGAGANVLTF

D: -
V: TRBV27
size: -
J: TRBJ2-3
DNA: TGTGCCAGCAGTTTTGAGAGGGACACAGATACGCAGTATTTT
CDR3: CASSFERDTDTQYF

D: -
V: TRBV29-1
size: few
J: TRBJ1-3
DNA: TGCAGCGTTGAAGGACCAGGGCCTTTCTCTGGAAACACCATATATTTT
CDR3: CSVEGPGPFSGNTIYF

D: -
V: TRBV5-1
size: many
J: TRBJ1-2
DNA: TGCGCCAGCAGCCGGGAAGGGAGAGATGGCTACACCTTC
CDR3: CASSREGRDGYTF

D: TRBD2
V: TRBV7-2
size: many
J: TRBJ2-2
DNA: TGTGCCAGCCGGGCCGGCCTAGCGGGAGGAAACACCGGGGAGCTGTTTTTT
CDR3: CASRAGLAGGNTGELFF

D: TRBD1
V: TRBV12-3/TRBV12-4
size: many
J: TRBJ2-5
DNA: TGTGCCAGCAGCCTAGGAGCGGGGACAGGGAAGGAGACCCAGTACTTC
CDR3: CASSLGAGTGKETQYF

D: TRBD2
V: TRBV5-1
size: many
J: TRBJ2-1
DNA: TGCGCCAGCAGCTTTGGCGGGGGGGGCTACAATGAGCAGTTCTTC
CDR3: CASSFGGGGYNEQFF

D: -
V: TRBV7-2
size: many
J: TRBJ2-5
DNA: TGTGCCAGCAGCTTACGTCTGGCGGCCCAGTACTTC
CDR3: CASSLRLAAQYF

D: TRBD1
V: TRBV7-2
size: few
J: TRBJ1-2
DNA: TGTGCCAGCAGAGGGACAGGGGGGCTTGGTGGCTACACCTTC
CDR3: CASRGTGGLGGYTF

D: -
V: TRBV4-3
size: many
J: TRBJ2-3
DNA: TGCGCCAGCAGCCATCAGAGCGGGCCAGGCACAGATACGCAGTATTTT
CDR3: CASSHQSGPGTDTQYF

D: -
V: TRBV4-3
size: many
J: TRBJ2-7
DNA: TGCGCCAGCAGCCAAGGACGGGACCCCGCCTACGAGCAGTACTTC
CDR3: CASSQGRDPAYEQYF

D: TRBD2
V: TRBV6-2/TRBV6-3
size: many
J: TRBJ2-1
DNA: TGTGCCAGCAGTTTCCCCCTACTAGCGGGAGTGAAGAATGAGCAGTTCTTC
CDR3: CASSFPLLAGVKNEQFF